The 2 T cell receptor beta chains below all came from one sample that was sequenced in a study of tumour-infiltrating T cells in Burkitt lymphoma. Here immunoSEQ multiplex PCR was the method, and the copy in TCRdb shows in-frame clones only, minus some. The data hold 1,300 or so clones, with more than 96% observed a single time. Sequences were obtained from tumor tissue. All receptors come from a human donor with Burkitt lymphoma.

The rearrangement joins TRBV18 to TRBJ1-4, with D uncertain. V was trimmed by 5 bases and J by 0 bases, leaving 4 bases between them. Germline V gene lookup returns CDR1 KGHSH and CDR2 LQKENI. The CDR3 runs 13 residues. Here the CDR3 DNA reads TGTGCCAGCTCAAAAGCAACTAATGAAAAACTGTTTTTT. Translated, it gives CASSKATNEKLFF.

The chain recombines TRBV2 with TRBJ2-3; D possibly uses TRBD1 or TRBD2 (5 bases each). The CDR3 runs to 15 residues. Trimming removed 4 bases at V and 3 bases at J, with 14 bases between. Per the germline V gene, CDR1 is SNHLY and CDR2 is FYNNEI. CDR3 nucleotides: TGTGCCAGCAGTGGGGGGTGGGTGGGTACAGATACGCAGTATTTT. It encodes CASSGGWVGTDTQYF.